A selection of T cell receptor beta chains follows, all from one sample in a study of TIL therapy for anti-PD-1-resistant metastatic lung cancer. Clones were sequenced by immunoSEQ multiplex PCR, and TCRdb holds only the in-frame ones, with some missing. The data contain some 16,000 clones, approximately 74% of them singletons. The sequences come from blood, collected at baseline. These receptor sequences come from a person aged 30 to 80 with non-small cell lung cancer. CDR3s include the opening cysteine and the closing phenylalanine or tryptophan. A D gene is named only where the DNA matches it firmly. Only some rows state a clone size, as once, few, many or a class for expanded clones.

D gene: NA; J gene: TRBJ1-2; clone size: NA; V gene: TRBV6-1; CDR3 DNA: TGTGCCAGCAGGGGCCAGGGGACCATCTATGGCTACACCTTC; CDR3 protein: CASRGQGTIYGYTF
D gene: TRBD2; J gene: TRBJ2-5; clone size: NA; V gene: TRBV5-1; CDR3 DNA: TGCGCCAGCAGCTCAAGACTAGCGGGGGCGGAGACCCAGTACTTC; CDR3 protein: CASSSRLAGAETQYF
D gene: NA; J gene: TRBJ1-2; clone size: NA; V gene: TRBV5-6; CDR3 DNA: TGTGCCAGCAGCTTGCGCTCGGGGATCCAGGGCTATGGCTACACCTTC; CDR3 protein: CASSLRSGIQGYGYTF
D gene: TRBD1; J gene: TRBJ1-5; clone size: NA; V gene: TRBV30; CDR3 DNA: TGTGCCTGGAGTCCTCATAGGACAGGGCCCCAGCATTTT; CDR3 protein: CAWSPHRTGPQHF
D gene: NA; J gene: TRBJ2-1; clone size: few; V gene: TRBV2; CDR3 DNA: TGTGCCAGCAGTGACGTGGGATTGAATGAGCAGTTCTTC; CDR3 protein: CASSDVGLNEQFF
D gene: NA; J gene: TRBJ2-7; clone size: NA; V gene: TRBV6-1; CDR3 DNA: TGTGCCAGCAGTGAAACTCTGAGCAACCCCTACGAGCAGTACTTC; CDR3 protein: CASSETLSNPYEQYF
D gene: NA; J gene: TRBJ2-7; clone size: few; V gene: TRBV10-3; CDR3 DNA: TGTGCCATCACCCCGACAGGAACCTACGAGCAGTACTTC; CDR3 protein: CAITPTGTYEQYF
D gene: NA; J gene: TRBJ1-4; clone size: NA; V gene: TRBV11-2; CDR3 DNA: TGTGCCAGCAGCCGAACGGGGTGGGCCAATGAAAAACTGTTTTTT; CDR3 protein: CASSRTGWANEKLFF
D gene: TRBD2; J gene: TRBJ2-3; clone size: NA; V gene: TRBV7-3; CDR3 DNA: TGTGCCAGCAGACCTAGCGGGGGGGACACAGATACGCAGTATTTT; CDR3 protein: CASRPSGGDTDTQYF
D gene: TRBD2; J gene: TRBJ2-2; clone size: few; V gene: TRBV6-6; CDR3 DNA: TGTGCCAGCAGTTACGCTAGCGGGGGGCCAGGCGGGGAGCTGTTTTTT; CDR3 protein: CASSYASGGPGGELFF
D gene: NA; J gene: TRBJ1-5; clone size: NA; V gene: TRBV7-2; CDR3 DNA: TGTGCCAGCAGCTTATCGGGGAGCGGGCAGCCCCAGCATTTT; CDR3 protein: CASSLSGSGQPQHF
D gene: NA; J gene: TRBJ2-1; clone size: NA; V gene: TRBV4-3; CDR3 DNA: TGCGCCAGCAGCCAAGACAGCGAACCGTCCTACAATGAGCAGTTCTTC; CDR3 protein: CASSQDSEPSYNEQFF
D gene: NA; J gene: TRBJ1-4; clone size: NA; V gene: TRBV6-1; CDR3 DNA: TGTGCCAGCACTAAGGAGGCCCCAACTAATGAAAAACTGTTTTTT; CDR3 protein: CASTKEAPTNEKLFF
D gene: NA; J gene: TRBJ2-7; clone size: NA; V gene: TRBV5-1; CDR3 DNA: TGCGCCAGCAGCTTTTCTGATCCCTACGAGCAGTACTTC; CDR3 protein: CASSFSDPYEQYF
D gene: NA; J gene: TRBJ1-3; clone size: NA; V gene: TRBV5-6; CDR3 DNA: TGTGCCAGCAGTAACATAGGTGGAAACACCATATATTTT; CDR3 protein: CASSNIGGNTIYF
D gene: TRBD2; J gene: TRBJ2-3; clone size: NA; V gene: TRBV6-5; CDR3 DNA: TGTGCCAGCAGCACTAGCGGGGGCGGAGATACGCAGTATTTT; CDR3 protein: CASSTSGGGDTQYF
D gene: NA; J gene: TRBJ2-3; clone size: NA; V gene: TRBV4-1; CDR3 DNA: TGCGCCAGCAGCCTACGACTACCCAGCACAGATACGCAGTATTTT; CDR3 protein: CASSLRLPSTDTQYF
D gene: TRBD1; J gene: TRBJ2-5; clone size: once; V gene: TRBV19; CDR3 DNA: TGTGCCAGTAGTATGGAGGACAGGGGAGTGGAGACCCAGTACTTC; CDR3 protein: CASSMEDRGVETQYF
D gene: NA; J gene: TRBJ2-2; clone size: NA; V gene: TRBV7-7; CDR3 DNA: TGTGCTAGCAAGACGAACACCGGGGAGCTGTTTTTT; CDR3 protein: CASKTNTGELFF
D gene: NA; J gene: TRBJ1-3; clone size: NA; V gene: TRBV7-8; CDR3 DNA: TGTGCCAGCAGCTTCACGTCAGGGGCGCGGGGAAACACCATATATTTT; CDR3 protein: CASSFTSGARGNTIYF
D gene: NA; J gene: TRBJ2-5; clone size: NA; V gene: TRBV5-1; CDR3 DNA: TGCGCCAGCAGCTTGGAGGGGAGTCAGGAAGAGACCCAGTACTTC; CDR3 protein: CASSLEGSQEETQYF
D gene: TRBD2; J gene: TRBJ2-3; clone size: NA; V gene: TRBV29-1; CDR3 DNA: TGCAGCGTTGTCGGGGGGGATAATACGCAGTATTTT; CDR3 protein: CSVVGGDNTQYF
D gene: TRBD1; J gene: TRBJ2-7; clone size: NA; V gene: TRBV7-9; CDR3 DNA: TGTGCCAGCAGCCCCCGGGACAGGGGCGACGAGCAGTACTTC; CDR3 protein: CASSPRDRGDEQYF
D gene: NA; J gene: TRBJ2-2; clone size: few; V gene: TRBV2; CDR3 DNA: TGTGCCAGCAGTGAACTGGGTTTGGGCGGGGAGCTGTTTTTT; CDR3 protein: CASSELGLGGELFF
D gene: NA; J gene: TRBJ1-2; clone size: NA; V gene: TRBV2; CDR3 DNA: TGTGCCAGCTCGGGCCCCTCGTCGGGAGGCTACACCTTC; CDR3 protein: CASSGPSSGGYTF
D gene: TRBD1; J gene: TRBJ1-5; clone size: NA; V gene: TRBV6-5; CDR3 DNA: TGTGCCAGCAGTTACACGACAGGGGTCAATCAGCCCCAGCATTTT; CDR3 protein: CASSYTTGVNQPQHF
D gene: TRBD2; J gene: TRBJ2-7; clone size: few; V gene: TRBV7-2; CDR3 DNA: TGTGCCAGCAGCCAAACTAGCGCATCCTACGAGCAGTACTTC; CDR3 protein: CASSQTSASYEQYF
D gene: TRBD2; J gene: TRBJ2-5; clone size: NA; V gene: TRBV7-2; CDR3 DNA: TGTGCCAGCAGCTTCGTGCTAGCGGGGGAGGAGACCCAGTACTTC; CDR3 protein: CASSFVLAGEETQYF
D gene: TRBD2; J gene: TRBJ2-3; clone size: NA; V gene: TRBV2; CDR3 DNA: TGTGCCAGCAACCGACTAGCCGGCGAAGATACGCAGTATTTT; CDR3 protein: CASNRLAGEDTQYF
D gene: TRBD1; J gene: TRBJ1-2; clone size: once; V gene: TRBV5-1; CDR3 DNA: TGCGCCAGCAGCCTCGGACAGGGAGGAAGCTATGGCTACACCTTC; CDR3 protein: CASSLGQGGSYGYTF
D gene: NA; J gene: TRBJ1-6; clone size: few; V gene: TRBV6-1; CDR3 DNA: TGTGCCAGCAGGGCGGACCTTGGGGCGATTTCACCCCTCCACTTT; CDR3 protein: CASRADLGAISPLHF
D gene: TRBD2; J gene: TRBJ2-1; clone size: once; V gene: TRBV2; CDR3 DNA: TGTGCCAGCAGCGGCCCCCAGAGCGGGGGTTCTATCACTAAGCAGTTCTTC; CDR3 protein: CASSGPQSGGSITKQFF
D gene: NA; J gene: TRBJ1-2; clone size: NA; V gene: TRBV6-1; CDR3 DNA: TGTGCCAGCAAAGGTCGGTTCAGGGTCTACGGCTACACCTTC; CDR3 protein: CASKGRFRVYGYTF
D gene: NA; J gene: TRBJ2-1; clone size: NA; V gene: TRBV7-2; CDR3 DNA: TGTGCCAGCAGCGCCGACGGAGCTTTGGGTGAGCAGTTCTTC; CDR3 protein: CASSADGALGEQFF
D gene: TRBD1; J gene: TRBJ1-2; clone size: few; V gene: TRBV9; CDR3 DNA: TGTGCCAGCAGCGTCACAGGGGGCGAAAACTATGGCTACACCTTC; CDR3 protein: CASSVTGGENYGYTF
D gene: NA; J gene: TRBJ2-1; clone size: NA; V gene: TRBV2; CDR3 DNA: TGTGCCAGCAGTGAGGTTCCAAACGCCTACAATGAGCAGTTCTTC; CDR3 protein: CASSEVPNAYNEQFF
D gene: NA; J gene: TRBJ1-1; clone size: few; V gene: TRBV2; CDR3 DNA: TGTGCCAGCAGTTACTCAGTGAACACTGAAGCTTTCTTT; CDR3 protein: CASSYSVNTEAFF
D gene: TRBD2; J gene: TRBJ2-3; clone size: NA; V gene: TRBV16; CDR3 DNA: TGTGCCAGCAGCCCCTCTGGGACTACCACAGATACGCAGTATTTT; CDR3 protein: CASSPSGTTTDTQYF
D gene: NA; J gene: TRBJ2-7; clone size: NA; V gene: TRBV14; CDR3 DNA: TGTGCCAGCAGCCACCCACCCCCCTACGAGCAGTACTTC; CDR3 protein: CASSHPPPYEQYF
D gene: NA; J gene: TRBJ2-1; clone size: NA; V gene: TRBV9; CDR3 DNA: TGTGCCAGCAGCGTAGCTGTAGGGGGGGGCTACAATGAGCAGTTCTTC; CDR3 protein: CASSVAVGGGYNEQFF
D gene: NA; J gene: TRBJ2-4; clone size: few; V gene: TRBV6-1; CDR3 DNA: TGTGCCAGCAGACTAGGCCCGTCGGCCAAAAACATTCAGTACTTC; CDR3 protein: CASRLGPSAKNIQYF
D gene: NA; J gene: TRBJ1-2; clone size: NA; V gene: TRBV29-1; CDR3 DNA: TGCAGCGTTGAAGGGGGCAGGCAGAACTATGGCTACACCTTC; CDR3 protein: CSVEGGRQNYGYTF
D gene: NA; J gene: TRBJ1-2; clone size: NA; V gene: TRBV4-3; CDR3 DNA: TGCGCCAGCAGCCATTTTAACAGAACTGGCTACACCTTC; CDR3 protein: CASSHFNRTGYTF
D gene: TRBD1; J gene: TRBJ1-5; clone size: NA; V gene: TRBV5-6; CDR3 DNA: TGTGCCAGCAGCGACGGGACAGGAGATCAGCCCCAGCATTTT; CDR3 protein: CASSDGTGDQPQHF
D gene: NA; J gene: TRBJ2-3; clone size: NA; V gene: TRBV5-5; CDR3 DNA: TGTGCCAGCATTCCGAAGGGGTCGCAGGGTTCTATAGATACGCAGTATTTT; CDR3 protein: CASIPKGSQGSIDTQYF
D gene: NA; J gene: TRBJ1-3; clone size: NA; V gene: TRBV19; CDR3 DNA: TGTGCCAGTAGGGAAACAGTTTATCCGGGAAACACCATATATTTT; CDR3 protein: CASRETVYPGNTIYF
D gene: NA; J gene: TRBJ1-3; clone size: NA; V gene: TRBV5-1; CDR3 DNA: TGCGCCAGCAGCAAGGGGTTCGGAAACACCATATATTTT; CDR3 protein: CASSKGFGNTIYF